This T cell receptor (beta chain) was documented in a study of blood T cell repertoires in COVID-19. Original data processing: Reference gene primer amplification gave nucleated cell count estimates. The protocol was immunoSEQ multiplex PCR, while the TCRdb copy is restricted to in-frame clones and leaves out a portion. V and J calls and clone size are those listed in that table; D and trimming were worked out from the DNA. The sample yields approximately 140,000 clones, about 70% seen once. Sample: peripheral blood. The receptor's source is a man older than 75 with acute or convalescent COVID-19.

This CDR3 reads CASSLGTGLSYEQYF. The CDR3 nucleotides are TGTGCCAGCAGCCTGGGGACTGGGCTCTCCTACGAGCAGTACTTC. This chain joins TRBV11-2 and TRBJ2-7; possible D gene TRBD2, 6 bases. Trimming left V 5 bases short and J 0 bases short, with 14 bases between. The CDR3 is 15 residues long. In germline, CDR1 is SGHAT, CDR2 FQNNGV.